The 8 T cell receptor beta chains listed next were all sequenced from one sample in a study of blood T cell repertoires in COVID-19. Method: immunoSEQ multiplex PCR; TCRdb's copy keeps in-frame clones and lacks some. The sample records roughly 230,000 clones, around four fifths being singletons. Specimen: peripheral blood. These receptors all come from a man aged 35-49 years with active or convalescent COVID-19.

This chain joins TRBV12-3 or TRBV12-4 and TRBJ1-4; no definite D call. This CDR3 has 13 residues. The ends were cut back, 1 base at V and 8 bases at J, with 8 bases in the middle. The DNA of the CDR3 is TGTGCCAGCAGTTTAGGATCACGGGAAAAACTGTTTTTT. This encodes CASSLGSREKLFF.

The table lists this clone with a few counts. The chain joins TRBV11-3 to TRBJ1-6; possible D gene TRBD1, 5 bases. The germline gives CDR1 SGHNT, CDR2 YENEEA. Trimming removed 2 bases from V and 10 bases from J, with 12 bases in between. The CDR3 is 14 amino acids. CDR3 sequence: CASSLRQGGSPLHF. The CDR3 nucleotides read TGTGCCAGCAGCTTACGGCAGGGAGGCTCACCCCTCCACTTT.

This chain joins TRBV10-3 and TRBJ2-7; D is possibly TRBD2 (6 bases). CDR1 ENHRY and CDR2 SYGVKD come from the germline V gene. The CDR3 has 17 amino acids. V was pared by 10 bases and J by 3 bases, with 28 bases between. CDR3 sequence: CATKRYLVGDSDYEQYF. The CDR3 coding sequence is TGTGCCACCAAGAGGTACCTGGTGGGGGACTCAGACTACGAGCAGTACTTC.

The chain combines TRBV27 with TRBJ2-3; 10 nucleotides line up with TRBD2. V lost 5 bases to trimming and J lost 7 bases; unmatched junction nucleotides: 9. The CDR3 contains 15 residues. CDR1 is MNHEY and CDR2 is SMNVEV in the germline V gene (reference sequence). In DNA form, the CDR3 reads TGTGCCAGCAGTCCACCGGGACTAGCGTCGTATACGCAGTATTTT. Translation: CASSPPGLASYTQYF.

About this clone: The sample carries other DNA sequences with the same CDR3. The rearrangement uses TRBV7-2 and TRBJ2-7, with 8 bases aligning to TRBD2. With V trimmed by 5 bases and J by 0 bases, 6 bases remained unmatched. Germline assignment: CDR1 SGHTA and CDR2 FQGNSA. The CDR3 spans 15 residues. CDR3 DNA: TGTGCCAGCAGCGTAACTAGCGGAAGCTCCTACGAGCAGTACTTC. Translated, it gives CASSVTSGSSYEQYF.

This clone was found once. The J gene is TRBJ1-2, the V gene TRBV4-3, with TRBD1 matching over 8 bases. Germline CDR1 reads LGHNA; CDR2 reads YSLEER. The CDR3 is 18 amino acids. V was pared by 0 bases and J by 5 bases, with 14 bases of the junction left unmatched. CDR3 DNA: TGCGCCAGCAGCCAAGAACGACAGGGGACTCATTGGGGGTATGGCTACACCTTC. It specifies CASSQERQGTHWGYGYTF.

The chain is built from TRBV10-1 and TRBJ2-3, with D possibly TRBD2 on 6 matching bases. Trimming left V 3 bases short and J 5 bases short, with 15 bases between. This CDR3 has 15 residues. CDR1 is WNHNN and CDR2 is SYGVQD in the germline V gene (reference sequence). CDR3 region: CASSERGNEKDTQYF. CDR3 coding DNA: TGCGCCAGCAGTGAACGGGGGAACGAGAAAGATACGCAGTATTTT.

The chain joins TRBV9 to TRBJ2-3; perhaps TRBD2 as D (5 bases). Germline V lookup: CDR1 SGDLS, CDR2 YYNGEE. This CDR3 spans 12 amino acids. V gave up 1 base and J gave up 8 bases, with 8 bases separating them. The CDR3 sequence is CASSVREGTQYF. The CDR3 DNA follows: TGTGCCAGCAGCGTACGTGAGGGTACGCAGTATTTT.